This T cell receptor (beta chain) was documented in a study of CD4 T cells in relation to SARS-CoV-2 and coronaviruses. For the study at large: Shared crossreactive spike epitopes were mapped to their HLA restriction.

To note about this clone: The antigen is undetermined.

Per germline, CDR1 MNHEY and CDR2 SVGEGT. The CDR3 is 15 residues long. V was cut by 6 bases and J by 2 bases, with 11 bases left in between. Deep TCR-beta sequencing used DNA from uncultured naive and memory CD4+ T cells. Assay: immunoSEQ multiplex PCR; the TCRdb copy retains only in-frame clones and omits some. The data contain about 37,000 clones, roughly 88% of them seen just once; the ten biggest clones take up less than 4%. Study results and caveats: This crossreactivity analysis covered spike protein alone, no other viral proteins.

This sequence originates from an adult with COVID-19. The specimen was memory CD4+ T cells from PBMCs. The chain joins TRBV6-2 or TRBV6-3 to TRBJ2-6; D possibly matches TRBD1 or TRBD2 (5 bases each). CDR3 loop: CASSPGGPGANVLTF. CDR3 DNA sequence: TGTGCCAGCAGCCCTGGGGGTCCTGGGGCCAACGTCCTGACTTTC.